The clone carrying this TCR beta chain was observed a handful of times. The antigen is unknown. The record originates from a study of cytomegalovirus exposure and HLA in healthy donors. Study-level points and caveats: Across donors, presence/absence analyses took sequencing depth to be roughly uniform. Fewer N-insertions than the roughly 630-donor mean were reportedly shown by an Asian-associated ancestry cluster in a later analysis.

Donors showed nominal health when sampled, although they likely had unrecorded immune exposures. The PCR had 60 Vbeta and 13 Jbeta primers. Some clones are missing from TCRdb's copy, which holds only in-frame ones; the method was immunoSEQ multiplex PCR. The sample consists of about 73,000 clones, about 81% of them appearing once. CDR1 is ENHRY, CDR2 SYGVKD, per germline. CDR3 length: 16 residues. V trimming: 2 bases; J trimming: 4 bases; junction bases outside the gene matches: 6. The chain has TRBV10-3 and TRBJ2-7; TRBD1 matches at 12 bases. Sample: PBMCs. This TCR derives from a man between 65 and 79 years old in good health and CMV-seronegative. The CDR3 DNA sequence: TGTGCCATCAGTGAGCCGCCGGGACAGGGGGCTTACGAGCAGTACTTC. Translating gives CAISEPPGQGAYEQYF.